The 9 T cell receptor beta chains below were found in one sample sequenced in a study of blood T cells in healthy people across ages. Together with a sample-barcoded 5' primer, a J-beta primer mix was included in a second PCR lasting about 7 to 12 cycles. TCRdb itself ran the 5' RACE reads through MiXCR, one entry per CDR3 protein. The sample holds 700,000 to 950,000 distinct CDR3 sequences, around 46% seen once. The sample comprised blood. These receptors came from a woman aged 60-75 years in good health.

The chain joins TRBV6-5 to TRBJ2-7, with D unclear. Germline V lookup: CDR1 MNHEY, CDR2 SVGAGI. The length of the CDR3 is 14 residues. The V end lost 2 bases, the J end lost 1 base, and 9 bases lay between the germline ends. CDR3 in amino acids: CASSYGELSYEQYF. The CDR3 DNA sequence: TGTGCCAGCAGTTACGGGGAATTGTCCTACGAGCAGTACTTC.

The chain's CDR3 is CAISALDRDNYGYTF. The CDR3, as DNA: TGTGCCATCAGTGCCCTGGACAGGGATAACTATGGCTACACCTTC. The V gene is TRBV10-3, the J gene TRBJ1-2; the match to TRBD1 covers 8 bases. The CDR3 is made up of 15 amino acids. Germline V gene sequence: CDR1 ENHRY, CDR2 SYGVKD. The V gene end was trimmed by 4 bases and the J gene end by 1 base; junction bases not matched to a gene: 5.

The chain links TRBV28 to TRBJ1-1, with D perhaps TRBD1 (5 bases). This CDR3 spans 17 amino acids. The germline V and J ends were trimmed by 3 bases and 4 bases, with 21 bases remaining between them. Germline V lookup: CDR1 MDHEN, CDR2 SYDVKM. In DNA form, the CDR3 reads TGTGCCAGCAGTTTCCCCCGGGGGGAGGGATTGACCACTGAAGCTTTCTTT. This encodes CASSFPRGEGLTTEAFF.

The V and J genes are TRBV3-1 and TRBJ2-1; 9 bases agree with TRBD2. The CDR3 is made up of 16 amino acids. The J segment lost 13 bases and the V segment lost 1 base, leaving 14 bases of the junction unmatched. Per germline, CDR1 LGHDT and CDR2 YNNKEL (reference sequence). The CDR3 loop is CASSQVRGGAWETQFF. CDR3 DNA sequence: TGTGCCAGCAGCCAAGTGCGGGGGGGGGCTTGGGAGACCCAGTTCTTC.

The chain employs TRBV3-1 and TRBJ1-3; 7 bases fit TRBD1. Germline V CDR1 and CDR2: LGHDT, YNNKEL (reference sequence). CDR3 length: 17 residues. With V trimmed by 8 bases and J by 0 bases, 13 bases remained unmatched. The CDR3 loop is CASARSGTDFSGNTIYF. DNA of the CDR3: TGTGCCAGCGCAAGGTCCGGGACAGACTTCTCTGGAAACACCATATATTTT.

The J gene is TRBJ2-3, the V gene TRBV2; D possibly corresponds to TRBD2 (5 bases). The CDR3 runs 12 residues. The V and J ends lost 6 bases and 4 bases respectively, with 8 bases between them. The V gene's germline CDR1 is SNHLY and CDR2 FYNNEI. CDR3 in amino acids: CASRELADTQYF. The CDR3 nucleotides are TGTGCCAGCAGGGAACTAGCAGATACGCAGTATTTT.

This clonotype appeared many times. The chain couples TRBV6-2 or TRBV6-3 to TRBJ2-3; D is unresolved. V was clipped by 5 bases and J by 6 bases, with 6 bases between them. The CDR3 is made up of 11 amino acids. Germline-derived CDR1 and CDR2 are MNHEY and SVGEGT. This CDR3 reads CASSHSDTQYF. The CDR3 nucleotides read TGTGCCAGCAGTCACAGTGATACGCAGTATTTT.

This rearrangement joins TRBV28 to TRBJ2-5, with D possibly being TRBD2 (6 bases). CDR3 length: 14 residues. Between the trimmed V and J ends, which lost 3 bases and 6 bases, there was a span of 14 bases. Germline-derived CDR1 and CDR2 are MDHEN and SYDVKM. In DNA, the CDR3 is TGTGCCAGCAGTTTGCCATTGGGGGGAAAGACCCAGTACTTC. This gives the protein CASSLPLGGKTQYF.

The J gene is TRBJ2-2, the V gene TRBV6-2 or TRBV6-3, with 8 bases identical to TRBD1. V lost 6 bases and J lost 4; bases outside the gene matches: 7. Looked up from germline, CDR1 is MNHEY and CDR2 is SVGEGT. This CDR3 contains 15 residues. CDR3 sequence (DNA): TGTGCCAGCAGCGACCGACAGGGGATCACCGGGGAGCTGTTTTTT. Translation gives CASSDRQGITGELFF.